This TCR beta chain was profiled in a study of post-analysis software for immune sequencing data. Notes on this clonotype: Its antigen is undetermined.

CDR3 length: 13 amino acids. The ends were cut back, 2 bases at V and 6 bases at J, with 10 bases in the middle. Germline values: CDR1 MNHEY, CDR2 SVGAGI. The TCR beta cDNA libraries carried unique molecular identifiers. TCRdb itself ran the PCR reads through MiXCR, one entry per CDR3 protein. The sample holds roughly 670,000 distinct CDR3 sequences; approximately 59% are singletons and the top ten take around 11%. Broader study findings: Patients had higher frequencies than controls of roughly 5 TRBV segments, including TRBV5-6, TRBV5-1 and TRBV20-1. When compared against controls, multiple sclerosis patients showed significantly lower normalized Chao1 diversity.

The rearrangement joins TRBV6-5 to TRBJ1-2; weak D call: TRBD1 (5 bases). This TCR derives from a girl aged 2 to 10 with multiple sclerosis. The material sequenced was blood. CDR3 in DNA: TGTGCCAGCAGTTACGGGGGGGAGGATGGCTACACCTTC. Its translation is CASSYGGEDGYTF.